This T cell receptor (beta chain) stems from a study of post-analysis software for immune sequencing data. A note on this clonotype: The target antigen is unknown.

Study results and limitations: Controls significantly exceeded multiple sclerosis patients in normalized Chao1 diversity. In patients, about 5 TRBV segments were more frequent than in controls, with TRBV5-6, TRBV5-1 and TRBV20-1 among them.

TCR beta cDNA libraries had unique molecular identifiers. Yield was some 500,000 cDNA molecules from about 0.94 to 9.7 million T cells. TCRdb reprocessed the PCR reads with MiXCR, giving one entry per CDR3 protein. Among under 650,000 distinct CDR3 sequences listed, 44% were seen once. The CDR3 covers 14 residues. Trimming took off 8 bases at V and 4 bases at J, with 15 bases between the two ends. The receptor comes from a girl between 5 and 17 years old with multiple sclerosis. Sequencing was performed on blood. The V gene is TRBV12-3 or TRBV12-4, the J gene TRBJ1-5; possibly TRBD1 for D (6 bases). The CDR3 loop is CASWGTTGNQPQHF. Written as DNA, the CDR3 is TGTGCCAGCTGGGGGACTACAGGGAATCAGCCCCAGCATTTT.